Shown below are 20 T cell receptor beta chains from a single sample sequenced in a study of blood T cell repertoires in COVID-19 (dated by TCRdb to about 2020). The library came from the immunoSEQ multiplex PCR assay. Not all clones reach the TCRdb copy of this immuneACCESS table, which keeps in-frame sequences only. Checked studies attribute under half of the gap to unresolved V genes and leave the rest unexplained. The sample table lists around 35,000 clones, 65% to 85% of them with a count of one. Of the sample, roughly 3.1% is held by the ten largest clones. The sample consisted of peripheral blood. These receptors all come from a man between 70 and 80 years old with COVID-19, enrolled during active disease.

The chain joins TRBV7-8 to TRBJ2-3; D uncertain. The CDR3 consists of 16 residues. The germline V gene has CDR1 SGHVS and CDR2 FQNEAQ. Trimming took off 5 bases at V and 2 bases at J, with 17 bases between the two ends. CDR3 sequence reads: CASSPSAQPLTDTQYF. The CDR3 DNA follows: TGTGCCAGCAGCCCCAGCGCCCAGCCTCTCACAGATACGCAGTATTTT.

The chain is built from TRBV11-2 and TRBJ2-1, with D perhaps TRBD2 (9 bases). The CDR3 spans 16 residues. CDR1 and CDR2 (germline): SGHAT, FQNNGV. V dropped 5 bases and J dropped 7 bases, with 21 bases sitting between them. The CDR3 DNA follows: TGTGCCAGCAGCGCCAGGGGGCTGCTAGCGGGAAATGAGCAGTTCTTC. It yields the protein CASSARGLLAGNEQFF.

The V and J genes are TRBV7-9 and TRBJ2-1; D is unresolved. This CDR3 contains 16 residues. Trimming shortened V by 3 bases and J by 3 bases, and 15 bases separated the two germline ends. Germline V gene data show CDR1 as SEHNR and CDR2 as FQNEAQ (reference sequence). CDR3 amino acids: CASSFWRLKLYNEQFF. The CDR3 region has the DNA TGTGCCAGCAGCTTTTGGCGGCTGAAACTCTACAATGAGCAGTTCTTC.

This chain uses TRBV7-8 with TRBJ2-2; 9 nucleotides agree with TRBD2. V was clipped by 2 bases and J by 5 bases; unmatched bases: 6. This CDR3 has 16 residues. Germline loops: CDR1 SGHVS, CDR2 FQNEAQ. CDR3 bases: TGTGCCAGCAGCTTAAGGGGACTAGCTCGGACCGGGGAGCTGTTTTTT. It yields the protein CASSLRGLARTGELFF.

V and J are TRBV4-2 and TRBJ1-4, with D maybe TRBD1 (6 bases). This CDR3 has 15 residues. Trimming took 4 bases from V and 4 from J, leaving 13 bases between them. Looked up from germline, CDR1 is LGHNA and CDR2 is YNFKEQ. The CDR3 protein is CASSLTGFGNEKLFF. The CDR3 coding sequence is TGTGCCAGCAGCCTTACAGGGTTTGGTAATGAAAAACTGTTTTTT.

Here the CDR3 reads CASSRKPPSSPGVDTQYF. DNA for the CDR3: TGTGCCAGCAGCCGAAAACCCCCTAGCTCCCCGGGGGTAGATACGCAGTATTTT. This chain links TRBV6-2 or TRBV6-3 with TRBJ2-3; possibly TRBD2 for D (6 bases). V was shortened by 6 bases and J by 5 bases, with 27 bases between the two germline ends. This CDR3 is 18 amino acids long. The germline gives CDR1 MNHEY, CDR2 SVGEGT.

CDR3 sequence: CASSLRGGGNEQFF. CDR3 DNA: TGTGCCAGCAGCCTCCGAGGGGGGGGTAATGAGCAGTTCTTC. The V and J genes are TRBV3-1 (or the pseudogene TRBV3-2) and TRBJ2-1; possibly TRBD2 for D (7 bases). The CDR3 runs to 14 residues. The ends were cut back, 4 bases at V and 7 bases at J, with 14 bases in the middle. Germline loops: CDR1 LGHDT, CDR2 YNNKEL (reference sequence).

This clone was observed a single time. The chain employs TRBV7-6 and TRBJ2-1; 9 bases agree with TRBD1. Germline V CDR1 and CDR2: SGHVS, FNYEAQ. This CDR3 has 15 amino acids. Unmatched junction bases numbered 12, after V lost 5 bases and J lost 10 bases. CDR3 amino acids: CASSRNPGQGYEQFF. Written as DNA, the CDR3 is TGTGCCAGCAGCCGTAACCCGGGACAGGGTTACGAGCAGTTCTTC.

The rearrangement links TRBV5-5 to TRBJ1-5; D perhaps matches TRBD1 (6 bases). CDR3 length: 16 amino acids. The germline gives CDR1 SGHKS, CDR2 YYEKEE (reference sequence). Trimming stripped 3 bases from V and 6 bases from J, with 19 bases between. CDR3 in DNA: TGTGCCAGCAGCTGGGGCCCACAACAGGGAAGTCAGCCCCAGCATTTT. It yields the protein CASSWGPQQGSQPQHF.

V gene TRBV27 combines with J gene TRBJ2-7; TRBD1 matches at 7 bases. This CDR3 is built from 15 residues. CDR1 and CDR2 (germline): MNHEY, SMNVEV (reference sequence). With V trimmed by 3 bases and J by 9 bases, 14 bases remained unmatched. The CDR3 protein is CASSFPAEGGWRQYF. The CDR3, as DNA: TGTGCCAGCAGTTTTCCCGCCGAAGGGGGCTGGCGGCAGTACTTC.

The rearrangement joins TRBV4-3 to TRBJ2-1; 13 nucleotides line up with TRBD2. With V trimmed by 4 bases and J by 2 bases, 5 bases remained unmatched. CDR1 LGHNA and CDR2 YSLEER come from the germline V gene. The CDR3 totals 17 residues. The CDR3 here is CASSRTTSGGTYNEQFF. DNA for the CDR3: TGCGCCAGCAGCCGCACGACTAGCGGGGGGACCTACAATGAGCAGTTCTTC.

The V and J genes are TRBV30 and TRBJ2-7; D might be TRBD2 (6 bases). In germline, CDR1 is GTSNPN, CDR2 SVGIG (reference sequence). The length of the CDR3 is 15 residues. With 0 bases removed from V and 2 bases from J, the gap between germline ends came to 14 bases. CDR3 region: CAWSVRLRGTYEQYF. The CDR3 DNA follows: TGTGCCTGGAGTGTACGTTTGCGGGGCACCTACGAGCAGTACTTC.

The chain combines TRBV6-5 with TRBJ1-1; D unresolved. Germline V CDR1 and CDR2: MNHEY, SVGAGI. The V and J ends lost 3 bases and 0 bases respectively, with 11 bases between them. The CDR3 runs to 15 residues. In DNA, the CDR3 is TGTGCCAGCAGTTATGGCAGATTTATGAACACTGAAGCTTTCTTT. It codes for CASSYGRFMNTEAFF.

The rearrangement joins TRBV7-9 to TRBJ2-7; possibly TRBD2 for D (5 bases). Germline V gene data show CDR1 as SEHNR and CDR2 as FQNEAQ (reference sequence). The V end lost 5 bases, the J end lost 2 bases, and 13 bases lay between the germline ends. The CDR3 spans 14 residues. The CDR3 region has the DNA TGTGCCAGCAGCCTCCCCGGAGGCCCCTACGAGCAGTACTTC. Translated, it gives CASSLPGGPYEQYF.

Written as DNA, the CDR3 is TGTGCCACCAGCAGAGACCCCAGGGACACTGAAGCTTTCTTT. Translation: CATSRDPRDTEAFF. The rearrangement uses TRBV15 and TRBJ1-1; D possibly corresponds to TRBD1 (5 bases). Germline V CDR1 and CDR2: LNHNV, YYDKDF (reference sequence). V dropped 0 bases and J dropped 3 bases, with 8 bases sitting between them. The CDR3 totals 14 residues.

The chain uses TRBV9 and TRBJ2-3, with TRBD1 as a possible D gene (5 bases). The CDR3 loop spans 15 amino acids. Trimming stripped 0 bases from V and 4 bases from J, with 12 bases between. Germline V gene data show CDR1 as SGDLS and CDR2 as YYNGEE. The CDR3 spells CASSVAGASPDTQYF. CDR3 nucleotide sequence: TGTGCCAGCAGCGTAGCTGGGGCGTCCCCAGATACGCAGTATTTT.

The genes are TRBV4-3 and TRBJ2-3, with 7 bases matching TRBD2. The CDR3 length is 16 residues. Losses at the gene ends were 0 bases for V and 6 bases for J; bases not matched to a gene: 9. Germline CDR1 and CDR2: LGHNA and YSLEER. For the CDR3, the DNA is TGCGCCAGCAGCCAAGATCGGGCGGGAGCCGGCGATACGCAGTATTTT. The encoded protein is CASSQDRAGAGDTQYF.

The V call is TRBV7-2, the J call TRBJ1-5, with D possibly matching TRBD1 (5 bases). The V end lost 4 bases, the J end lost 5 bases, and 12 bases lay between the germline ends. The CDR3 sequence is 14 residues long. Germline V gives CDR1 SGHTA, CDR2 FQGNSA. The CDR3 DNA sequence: TGTGCCAGCAGCTGGAAGCCCAGGGATCAGCCCCAGCATTTT. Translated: CASSWKPRDQPQHF. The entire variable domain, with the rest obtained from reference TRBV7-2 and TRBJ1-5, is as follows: GAGVSQSPSNKVTEKGKDVELRCDPISGHTALYWYRQSLGQGLEFLIYFQGNSAPDKSGLPSDRFSAERTGGSVSTLTIQRTQQEDSAVYLCASSWKPRDQPQHFGDGTRLSIL.

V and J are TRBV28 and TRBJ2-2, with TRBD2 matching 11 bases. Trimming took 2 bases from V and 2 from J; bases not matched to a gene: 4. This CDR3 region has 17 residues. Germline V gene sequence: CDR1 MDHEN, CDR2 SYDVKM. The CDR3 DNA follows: TGTGCCAGCAGTTTACCTAGCGGGAGGTTTAACACCGGGGAGCTGTTTTTT. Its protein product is CASSLPSGRFNTGELFF.

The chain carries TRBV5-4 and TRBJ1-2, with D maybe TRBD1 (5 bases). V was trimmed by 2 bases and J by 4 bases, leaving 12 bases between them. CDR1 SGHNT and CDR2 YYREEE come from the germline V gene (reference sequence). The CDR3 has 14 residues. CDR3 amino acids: CASSFDRSRYGYTF. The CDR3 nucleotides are TGTGCCAGCAGCTTTGACAGATCCCGCTATGGCTACACCTTC.